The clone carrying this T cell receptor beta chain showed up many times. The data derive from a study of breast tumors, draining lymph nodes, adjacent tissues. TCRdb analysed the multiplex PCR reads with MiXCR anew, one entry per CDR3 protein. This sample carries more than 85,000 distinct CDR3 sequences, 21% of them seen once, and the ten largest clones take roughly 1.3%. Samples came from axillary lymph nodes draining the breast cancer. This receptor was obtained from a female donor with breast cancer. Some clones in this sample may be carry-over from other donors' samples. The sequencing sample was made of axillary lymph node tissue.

The CDR3 DNA reads as TGTGCCAGCAGCCAGAACGAGCAGTACTTC. It yields the protein CASSQNEQYF. The V call is TRBV11-2, the J call TRBJ2-7, with D unclear. This CDR3 comprises 10 residues. Trimming removed 5 bases from V and 5 bases from J, with 4 bases in between. Germline values: CDR1 SGHAT, CDR2 FQNNGV.